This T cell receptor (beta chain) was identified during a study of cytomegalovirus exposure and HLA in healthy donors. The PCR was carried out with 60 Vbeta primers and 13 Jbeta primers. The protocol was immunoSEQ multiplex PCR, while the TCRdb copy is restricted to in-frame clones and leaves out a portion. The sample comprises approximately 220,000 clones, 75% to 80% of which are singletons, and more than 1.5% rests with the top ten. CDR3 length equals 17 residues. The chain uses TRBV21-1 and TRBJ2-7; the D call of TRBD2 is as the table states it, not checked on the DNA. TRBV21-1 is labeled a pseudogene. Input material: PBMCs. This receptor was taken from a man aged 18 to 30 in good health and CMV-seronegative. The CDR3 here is CASSKELGLAGMYEQYF. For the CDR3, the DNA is TGTGCCAGCAGCAAAGAGCTCGGGCTAGCGGGGATGTACGAGCAGTACTTC.